The next 12 T cell receptor beta chains were all read from a single sample in a study of T cell repertoires in cytomegalovirus infection. The antigens of these receptors remain unknown. One entry per CDR3 protein results from TCRdb running MiXCR on the reads. Seen here are 700,000 to 900,000 distinct CDR3 sequences, 25% to 35% observed once, and the top ten hold around 14%. The sequences come from cultured CD8+ T cells from PBMCs, collected from culture after CMV antigen stimulation. The receptors were gathered from a human donor in good health (CMV status not recorded). Some clones in this sample may be carry-over from other donors' samples.

V and J are TRBV6-1 and TRBJ2-3; D gene uncertain. V lost 4 bases and J 1 base, leaving 6 bases between the germline ends. The CDR3 contains 13 residues. Germline CDR1 and CDR2: MNHNS and SASEGT. CDR3 DNA sequence: TGTGCCAGCAGTGCCGTTGGCACAGATACGCAGTATTTT. This codes for CASSAVGTDTQYF.

This clonotype turned up a few times. This chain links TRBV5-5 with TRBJ1-4, with a possible D match to TRBD1 (5 bases). This CDR3 contains 14 residues. The germline V and J ends were trimmed by 3 bases and 7 bases, with 13 bases remaining between them. Germline lookup yields CDR1 SGHKS and CDR2 YYEKEE (reference sequence). This chain's CDR3 is CASSWRGDSEKLFF. CDR3 nucleotides: TGTGCCAGCAGCTGGAGGGGCGACAGTGAAAAACTGTTTTTT.

This clonotype occurred a few times. The chain joins TRBV7-6 to TRBJ2-5; a weak D match, TRBD1 (5 bases). Trimming stripped 3 bases from V and 4 bases from J, with 9 bases between. The germline V gene has CDR1 SGHVS and CDR2 FNYEAQ. This CDR3 has 13 residues. CDR3 amino acids: CASSLTVGETQYF. In nucleotides, the CDR3 is TGTGCCAGCAGCTTGACAGTTGGAGAGACCCAGTACTTC.

This clonotype was detected a few times. The chain joins TRBV15 to TRBJ1-1; perhaps TRBD1 as D (5 bases). The length of the CDR3 is 13 residues. Per the germline V gene, CDR1 is LNHNV and CDR2 is YYDKDF (reference sequence). The V and J ends lost 8 bases and 7 bases respectively, with 17 bases between them. In DNA, the CDR3 is TGTGCCACCCTTGGGGGAGATGGAGGTGAAGCTTTCTTT. It encodes CATLGGDGGEAFF.

At least ten counts were recorded for this clonotype. The chain uses TRBV12-3 or TRBV12-4 and TRBJ1-5, with D possibly TRBD1 on 5 matching bases. The CDR3 length is 12 residues. Trimming took 4 bases from V and 9 from J, leaving 10 bases between them. The chain's CDR3 is CASSSGRRPQHF. CDR3 sequence (DNA): TGTGCCAGCAGTTCAGGGAGGCGGCCCCAGCATTTT.

This clonotype was observed a handful of times. The rearrangement uses TRBV19 and TRBJ2-7; TRBD1 aligns across 9 bases. After removal of 5 bases from V and 5 bases from J, the junction contained 4 bases not matched to a gene. The length of the CDR3 is 13 residues. In germline, CDR1 is LNHDA, CDR2 SQIVND (reference sequence). The CDR3 sequence: CASSAGQGNEQYV. CDR3 nucleotide sequence: TGTGCCAGTAGTGCGGGACAGGGCAACGAGCAGTACGTC.

CDR3 coding DNA: TGTGCCAGCAGCCTCCCGCGGGGGGGCGCGACAGATACGCAGTATTTT. It is translated as CASSLPRGGATDTQYF. The chain is built from TRBV7-6 and TRBJ2-3, with 9 bases identical to TRBD2. The CDR3 is made up of 16 amino acids. Trimming at V came to 5 bases and at J to 3 bases, leaving 9 bases not matched to a gene. Per germline, CDR1 SGHVS and CDR2 FNYEAQ.

The chain recombines TRBV2 with TRBJ2-7; the D gene is possibly TRBD2 (5 bases). Trimming took 8 bases from V and 2 from J, leaving 16 bases between them. Germline assignment: CDR1 SNHLY and CDR2 FYNNEI. The CDR3 has 14 residues. The CDR3 nucleotides are TGTGCCAGCCCCCTTGAGGGCAGCCCCTACGAGCAGTACGTC. Its protein product is CASPLEGSPYEQYV.

The chain is built from TRBV6-6 and TRBJ2-3; TRBD2 matches at 12 bases. The CDR3 contains 16 residues. Trimming removed 4 bases from V and 2 bases from J; junction bases left unmatched: 4. Germline loops: CDR1 MNHNY, CDR2 SVGAGI (reference sequence). The CDR3 protein is CASSFTSGGTTDTQYF. The CDR3 coding sequence is TGTGCCAGCAGTTTTACTAGCGGGGGGACCACAGATACGCAGTATTTT.

This clonotype has ten or more counts. The chain couples TRBV12-3 or TRBV12-4 to TRBJ1-5; TRBD1 might be the D (6 bases). Trimming pared 1 base from V and 7 bases from J, leaving 11 bases between. The length of the CDR3 is 14 residues. CDR3 sequence reads: CASSLVFRGQPQHF. The CDR3 coding sequence is TGTGCCAGCAGTTTAGTTTTCAGGGGCCAGCCCCAGCATTTT.

The sample holds a few counts of this clonotype. The V call is TRBV10-3, the J call TRBJ2-3; 13 bases match TRBD2. J gave up 2 bases and V 6 bases, and 8 bases lay outside the gene matches. Germline-derived CDR1 and CDR2 are ENHRY and SYGVKD. The CDR3 spans 17 residues. CDR3 coding DNA: TGTGCCATCAGAACGGGACTAGCGGGGACCCACACAGATACGCAGTATTTT. It translates to CAIRTGLAGTHTDTQYF.

This clonotype came up many times. This chain links TRBV7-8 with TRBJ2-3, with 10 bases that match TRBD1. Germline CDR1 is SGHVS and CDR2 is FQNEAQ. This CDR3 spans 16 amino acids. V was pared by 1 base and J by 4 bases, with 5 bases of the junction left unmatched. As DNA, the CDR3 is TGTGCCAGCAGCTTAGGGACAGGGGGGGCTGCAGATACGCAGTATTTT. Translation: CASSLGTGGAADTQYF.